The 15 T cell receptor beta chains given below trace back to one sample, sequenced in a study of response to subunit inactivated influenza vaccine. Each CDR3 protein is one row after TCRdb ran MiXCR on the RT-PCR reads. This table holds hundreds of thousands of distinct CDR3 sequences, about 18% found once. The specimen comprised PBMCs from blood, sampled 4 to 6 days after vaccination. Source of these receptors: a man in his forties or fifties who received an inactivated influenza vaccine.

The chain combines TRBV12-2 with TRBJ2-3; the DNA was not compared with TRBD1, the D call given in the table. TRBV12-2 is designated a pseudogene. This CDR3 contains 14 residues. CDR3 residues: CASRTRTGTDTQYF. The CDR3 DNA reads TGTGCAAGTCGCACCCGGACGGGCACAGATACGCAGTATTTT.

V gene TRBV4-3 combines with J gene TRBJ1-1; no definite D call. Trimming left V 1 base short and J 7 bases short, with 13 bases between. CDR1 is LGHNA and CDR2 is YSLEER in the germline V gene. The CDR3 has 14 amino acids. The CDR3 coding sequence is TGCGCCAGCAGCCAAGCCCGAGGACCCGTTGAAGCTTTCTTT. Protein: CASSQARGPVEAFF.

The gene calls are TRBV29-1 and TRBJ2-3, with D unclear. CDR3 length: 12 residues. Germline loops: CDR1 SQVTM, CDR2 ANQGSEA. V lost 1 base and J 2 bases, leaving 4 bases between the germline ends. CDR3 protein: CSVEGNTDTQYF. The CDR3 DNA follows: TGCAGCGTTGAAGGCAACACAGATACGCAGTATTTT.

The chain recombines TRBV6-5 with TRBJ2-7, with TRBD2 as a possible D gene (5 bases). The CDR3 has 15 residues. Germline CDR1 reads MNHEY; CDR2 reads SVGAGI. Trimming pared 0 bases from V and 5 bases from J, leaving 14 bases between. CDR3 in DNA: TGTGCCAGCAGTTACTCGGGAGCGGCTGAACACGAGCAGTACTTC. Translating gives CASSYSGAAEHEQYF.

The chain uses TRBV20-1 and TRBJ2-3, with D unclear. The germline V gene encodes CDR1 DFQATT and CDR2 SNEGSKA (reference sequence). The length of the CDR3 is 14 residues. Deletions cut 0 bases from V and 1 base from J, with 8 bases between. The CDR3 nucleotides read TGCAGTGCTAGAGATTCTAGTGGCACAGATACGCAGTATTTT. This gives the protein CSARDSSGTDTQYF.

The chain uses TRBV11-2 and TRBJ2-1, with TRBD1 as a possible D gene (5 bases). V lost 0 bases to trimming and J lost 8 bases, with 14 bases between them. CDR1 and CDR2 from the germline V gene are SGHAT and FQNNGV. This CDR3 is built from 15 residues. Here the CDR3 DNA reads TGTGCCAGCAGCTTAGAATCCAGGGCGATAGATGAGCAGTTCTTC. It translates to CASSLESRAIDEQFF.

There are a few counts of this clonotype. The chain employs TRBV6-2 or TRBV6-3 and TRBJ1-2; D possibly corresponds to TRBD1 (6 bases). Germline V gene lookup returns CDR1 MNHEY and CDR2 SVGEGT. The CDR3 has 12 residues. Between the trimmed V and J ends, which lost 6 bases and 4 bases, there was a span of 9 bases. The DNA of the CDR3 is TGTGCCAGCAGAACGACAGGCTATGGCTACACCTTC. Translation gives CASRTTGYGYTF.

This chain joins TRBV5-1 and TRBJ1-4, with D possibly TRBD1 on 5 matching bases. This CDR3 spans 14 amino acids. Germline V gene data show CDR1 as SGHRS and CDR2 as YFSETQ. Trimming took 4 bases from V and 7 from J, leaving 14 bases between them. This CDR3 reads CASSTGTDGEKLFF. In nucleotides, the CDR3 is TGCGCCAGCAGCACCGGGACGGACGGTGAAAAACTGTTTTTT.

The table lists this clonotype with a few counts. Here the CDR3 reads CASRSRDRGFYGYTF. The CDR3 DNA follows: TGTGCCAGCAGAAGCCGGGACAGGGGTTTCTATGGCTACACCTTC. The rearrangement uses TRBV6-1 and TRBJ1-2, with 10 positions matching TRBD1. The germline V gene has CDR1 MNHNS and CDR2 SASEGT. This CDR3 comprises 15 residues. Losses at the gene ends were 6 bases for V and 4 bases for J; bases not matched to a gene: 8.

This clonotype was seen a handful of times. The chain has TRBV5-1 and TRBJ1-6; D unresolved. CDR1 and CDR2 (germline): SGHRS, YFSETQ. This CDR3 is built from 14 residues. V lost 0 bases, J lost 9 bases, and 10 bases lay in between. CDR3 in amino acids: CASSLEQRSSPLHF. CDR3 bases: TGCGCCAGCAGCTTGGAGCAGCGTAGTTCACCCCTCCACTTT.

This clonotype was recorded a few times. V and J are TRBV12-3 or TRBV12-4 and TRBJ2-7; TRBD1 might be the D (6 bases). The V end was cut by 5 bases, the J end by 5 bases, with 13 bases between. There are 13 residues in the CDR3. The CDR3 reads CASSKGQIHEQYF. The CDR3 DNA is TGTGCCAGCAGTAAAGGACAGATCCACGAGCAGTACTTC.

This clonotype was observed a handful of times. The gene calls are TRBV6-2 or TRBV6-3 and TRBJ2-7; 8 bases align to TRBD1. Germline trimming cut 11 bases from V and 4 bases from J; bases unmatched to any gene: 19. This CDR3 is 16 amino acids long. CDR1 MNHEY and CDR2 SVGEGT come from the germline V gene. Here the CDR3 reads CAAQPHLGQGKYEQYF. The CDR3 coding sequence is TGTGCCGCGCAGCCCCACCTAGGACAGGGAAAGTACGAGCAGTACTTC.

This clonotype was picked up a small number of times. The chain employs TRBV20-1 and TRBJ2-2; D may be TRBD1 (6 bases). Trimming removed 0 bases from V and 4 bases from J, with 9 bases in between. In germline, CDR1 is DFQATT, CDR2 SNEGSKA (reference sequence). The CDR3 spans 14 residues. This CDR3 reads CSARDRGGTGELFF. For the CDR3, the DNA is TGCAGTGCTAGAGATCGAGGGGGCACCGGGGAGCTGTTTTTT.

The gene calls are TRBV9 and TRBJ2-5; 10 bases fit TRBD1. The germline V gene has CDR1 SGDLS and CDR2 YYNGEE. The CDR3 totals 15 residues. V shed 4 bases, J shed 7 bases, and the junction held 10 bases outside the gene matches. Here the CDR3 DNA reads TGTGCCAGCAGCCCAACCGGGACAGGGGTGGTGACCCAGTACTTC. Protein product: CASSPTGTGVVTQYF.

This clonotype was seen many times. The V gene is TRBV5-1, the J gene TRBJ2-3; D gene uncertain. The length of the CDR3 is 13 residues. The V end was cut by 4 bases, the J end by 0 bases, with 6 bases between. Germline V gene sequence: CDR1 SGHRS, CDR2 YFSETQ. The chain's CDR3 is CASSGSSTDTQYF. CDR3 bases: TGCGCCAGCAGCGGAAGTAGCACAGATACGCAGTATTTT.